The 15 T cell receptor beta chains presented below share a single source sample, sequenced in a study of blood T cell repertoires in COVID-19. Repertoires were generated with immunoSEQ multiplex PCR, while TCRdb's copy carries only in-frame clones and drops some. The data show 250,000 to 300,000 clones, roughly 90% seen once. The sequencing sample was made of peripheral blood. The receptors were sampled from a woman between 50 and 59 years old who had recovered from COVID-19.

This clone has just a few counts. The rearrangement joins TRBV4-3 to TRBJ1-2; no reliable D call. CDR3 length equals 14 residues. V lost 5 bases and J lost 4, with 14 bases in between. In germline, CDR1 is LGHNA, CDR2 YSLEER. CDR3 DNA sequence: TGCGCCAGCAGCTCAGGAGGTGGAGGCTATGGCTACACCTTC. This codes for CASSSGGGGYGYTF.

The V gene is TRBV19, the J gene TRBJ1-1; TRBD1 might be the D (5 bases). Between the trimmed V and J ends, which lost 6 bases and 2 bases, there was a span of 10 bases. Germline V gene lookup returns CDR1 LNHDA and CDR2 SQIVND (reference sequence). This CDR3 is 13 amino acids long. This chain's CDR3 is CASSPTVNTEAFF. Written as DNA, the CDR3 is TGTGCCAGTAGCCCGACAGTCAACACTGAAGCTTTCTTT.

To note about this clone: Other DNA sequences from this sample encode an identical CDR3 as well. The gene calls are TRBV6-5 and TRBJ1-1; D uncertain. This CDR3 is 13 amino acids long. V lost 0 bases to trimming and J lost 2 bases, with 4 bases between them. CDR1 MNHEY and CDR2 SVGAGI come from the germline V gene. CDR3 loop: CASSYSRNTEAFF. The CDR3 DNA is TGTGCCAGCAGTTACTCGAGAAACACTGAAGCTTTCTTT.

The CDR3 sequence: CASSQRTSFNEQFF. In nucleotides, the CDR3 is TGTGCCAGCAGCCAGAGGACTAGTTTCAATGAGCAGTTCTTC. V gene TRBV3-1 (or the pseudogene TRBV3-2) combines with J gene TRBJ2-1, with 7 bases lining up with TRBD2. V was clipped by 3 bases and J by 6 bases; unmatched bases: 5. Per the germline V gene, CDR1 is LGHDT and CDR2 is YNNKEL (reference sequence). CDR3 size: 14 residues.

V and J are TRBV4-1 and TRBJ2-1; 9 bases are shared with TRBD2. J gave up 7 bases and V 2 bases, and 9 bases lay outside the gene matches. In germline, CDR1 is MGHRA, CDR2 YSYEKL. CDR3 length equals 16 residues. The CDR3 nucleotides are TGCGCCAGCAGCCAACTTACTAGCGGGCGCTGGAATGAGCAGTTCTTC. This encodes CASSQLTSGRWNEQFF.

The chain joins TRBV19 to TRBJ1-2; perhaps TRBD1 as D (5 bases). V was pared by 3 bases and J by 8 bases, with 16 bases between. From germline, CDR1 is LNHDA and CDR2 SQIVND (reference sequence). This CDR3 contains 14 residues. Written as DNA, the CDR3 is TGTGCCAGTAGTATTGTGGCAGGGTATGGCGGCTACACCTTC. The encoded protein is CASSIVAGYGGYTF.

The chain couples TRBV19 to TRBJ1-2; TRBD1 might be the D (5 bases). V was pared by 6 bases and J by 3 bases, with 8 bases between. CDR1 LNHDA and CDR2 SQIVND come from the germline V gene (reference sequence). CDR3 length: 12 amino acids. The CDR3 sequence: CASSGGDYGYTF. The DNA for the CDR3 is TGTGCCAGTAGCGGGGGGGACTATGGCTACACCTTC.

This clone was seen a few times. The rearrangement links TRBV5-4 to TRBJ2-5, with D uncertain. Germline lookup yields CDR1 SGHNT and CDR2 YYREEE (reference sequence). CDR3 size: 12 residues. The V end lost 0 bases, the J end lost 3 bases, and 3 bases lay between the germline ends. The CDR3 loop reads CASSLGKETQYF. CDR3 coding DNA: TGTGCCAGCAGCTTGGGTAAAGAGACCCAGTACTTC.

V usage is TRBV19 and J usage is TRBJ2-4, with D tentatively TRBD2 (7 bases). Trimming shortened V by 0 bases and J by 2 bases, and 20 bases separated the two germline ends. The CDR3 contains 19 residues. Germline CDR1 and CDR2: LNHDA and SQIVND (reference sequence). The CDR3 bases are TGTGCCAGTAGTATAGATATGGGGGGGGCAGATGTTTCCAAAAACATTCAGTACTTC. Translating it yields CASSIDMGGADVSKNIQYF.

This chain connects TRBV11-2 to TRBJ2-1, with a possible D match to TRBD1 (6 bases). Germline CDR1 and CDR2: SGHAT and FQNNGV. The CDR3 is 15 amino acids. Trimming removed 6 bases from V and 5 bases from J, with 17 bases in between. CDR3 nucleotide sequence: TGTGCCAGCAGGGGGACCACAGGGATCCACAATGAGCAGTTCTTC. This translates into CASRGTTGIHNEQFF. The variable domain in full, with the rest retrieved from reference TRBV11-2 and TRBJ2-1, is EAGVAQSPRYKIIEKRQSVAFWCNPISGHATLYWYQQILGQGPKLLIQFQNNGVVDDSQLPKDRFSAERLKGVDSTLKIQPAKLEDSAVYLCASRGTTGIHNEQFFGPGTRLTVL.

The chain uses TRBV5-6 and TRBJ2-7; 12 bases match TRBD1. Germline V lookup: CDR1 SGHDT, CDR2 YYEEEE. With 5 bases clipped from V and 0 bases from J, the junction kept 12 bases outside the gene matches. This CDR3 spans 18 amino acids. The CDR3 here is CASRRDRGPSGSSYEQYF. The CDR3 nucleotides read TGTGCCAGCAGGCGGGACAGGGGGCCTAGCGGTAGCTCCTACGAGCAGTACTTC.

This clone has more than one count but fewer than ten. CDR3 sequence reads: CASSLLQAGRANTEAFF. Here the CDR3 DNA reads TGTGCCAGCAGTTTACTCCAGGCGGGGAGAGCCAACACTGAAGCTTTCTTT. V gene TRBV27 combines with J gene TRBJ1-1; the D is unclear. This CDR3 contains 17 residues. The germline gives CDR1 MNHEY, CDR2 SMNVEV (reference sequence). Trimming pared 2 bases from V and 2 bases from J, leaving 18 bases between.

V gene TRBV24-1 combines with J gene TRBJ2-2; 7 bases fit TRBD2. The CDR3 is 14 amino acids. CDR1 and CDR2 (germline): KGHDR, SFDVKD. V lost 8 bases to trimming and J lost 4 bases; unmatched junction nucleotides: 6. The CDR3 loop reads CATTTGGGTGELFF. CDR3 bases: TGTGCCACCACGACGGGAGGCGGCACCGGGGAGCTGTTTTTT.

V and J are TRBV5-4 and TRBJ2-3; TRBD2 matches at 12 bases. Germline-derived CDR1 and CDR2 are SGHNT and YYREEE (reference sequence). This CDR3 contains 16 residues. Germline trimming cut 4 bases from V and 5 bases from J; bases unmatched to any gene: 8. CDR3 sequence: CASSPSSGRGGDTQYF. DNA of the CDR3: TGTGCCAGCAGCCCCTCTAGCGGGAGGGGTGGAGATACGCAGTATTTT.

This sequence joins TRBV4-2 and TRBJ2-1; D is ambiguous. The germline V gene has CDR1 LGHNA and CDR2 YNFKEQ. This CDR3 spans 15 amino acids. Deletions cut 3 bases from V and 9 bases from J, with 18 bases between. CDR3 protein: CASSHVWAPSGEQFF. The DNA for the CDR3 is TGTGCCAGCAGCCATGTATGGGCCCCGTCCGGTGAGCAGTTCTTC.